The 14 T cell receptor beta chains below were found in one sample sequenced in a study of blood T cell repertoires in COVID-19 (TCRdb year 2020). Receptors were amplified or captured by the immunoSEQ multiplex PCR assay. Held by TCRdb, this immuneACCESS table contains in-frame sequences only and omits some clones. Under half of the omission traces to an unresolved V gene where checked; the cause of the rest is unknown. The sample table shows 200,000 to 300,000 clones, and roughly four fifths are seen once. The leading ten clones occupy about 4.4% of the sample. What was sequenced was peripheral blood. The receptors here all came from a woman in her sixties or seventies with acute or convalescent COVID-19.

The gene calls are TRBV7-6 and TRBJ2-1; 12 bases fit TRBD2. Trimming took 1 base from V and 2 from J; bases not matched to a gene: 6. The CDR3 consists of 18 residues. The germline gives CDR1 SGHVS, CDR2 FNYEAQ. DNA for the CDR3: TGTGCCAGCAGCTTAGAGGCTAGCGGGGGGGCTGCCTACAATGAGCAGTTCTTC. Protein: CASSLEASGGAAYNEQFF.

The chain uses TRBV7-8 and TRBJ1-2; 7 nucleotides align to TRBD1. The germline CDR1 and CDR2 sequences are SGHVS and FQNEAQ. Losses at the gene ends were 3 bases for V and 8 bases for J; bases not matched to a gene: 12. The CDR3 covers 15 residues. The DNA of the CDR3 is TGTGCCAGCAGCTTGCGACAGGGTCCTGTTCTGGGCTACACCTTC. Translation: CASSLRQGPVLGYTF.

This sequence joins TRBV27 and TRBJ2-5, with 7 bases aligning to TRBD2. After removal of 2 bases from V and 3 bases from J, the junction contained 3 bases not matched to a gene. The CDR3 has 14 amino acids. Germline CDR1 reads MNHEY; CDR2 reads SMNVEV (reference sequence). In nucleotides, the CDR3 is TGTGCCAGCAGTTTAATCGGGGGGAAAGAGACCCAGTACTTC. Protein: CASSLIGGKETQYF.

The V call is TRBV4-3, the J call TRBJ1-3, with D possibly TRBD1 on 5 matching bases. The CDR3 spans 16 residues. V lost 0 bases to trimming and J lost 3 bases, with 12 bases between them. Germline CDR1 and CDR2: LGHNA and YSLEER. The CDR3 DNA reads as TGCGCCAGCAGCCAAGATGGGGCAGGGTTTGGAAACACCATATATTTT. It is translated as CASSQDGAGFGNTIYF.

The chain has TRBV9 and TRBJ1-2, with D perhaps matching TRBD1 (5 bases). From germline, CDR1 is SGDLS and CDR2 YYNGEE. V was pared by 0 bases and J by 5 bases, with 11 bases between. This CDR3 region has 14 residues. The CDR3 is CASSVAGGEYGYTF. As DNA, the CDR3 is TGTGCCAGCAGCGTAGCTGGGGGGGAGTATGGCTACACCTTC.

This chain links TRBV20-1 with TRBJ1-2, with TRBD1 matching over 7 bases. The CDR3 runs 12 residues. Germline values: CDR1 DFQATT, CDR2 SNEGSKA (reference sequence). With 3 bases clipped from V and 7 bases from J, the junction kept 5 bases outside the gene matches. The chain's CDR3 is CSASLQGVGYTF. The CDR3 DNA is TGCAGTGCTAGTCTTCAGGGGGTTGGCTACACCTTC.

The chain couples TRBV10-3 to TRBJ1-5; D ambiguous. This CDR3 spans 13 amino acids. Trimming cost V 6 bases and J 7 bases, with 13 bases left between them. Germline V gene data show CDR1 as ENHRY and CDR2 as SYGVKD. The CDR3 DNA sequence: TGTGCCATCAGCAAAAACACGGGGCAGCCCCAGCATTTT. As protein: CAISKNTGQPQHF.

In regard to this clone: Other DNA sequences of this sample code for an identical CDR3. CDR3 protein: CASSSRQGDGYTF. The DNA for the CDR3 is TGTGCCAGCAGCTCTCGACAGGGGGATGGCTACACCTTC. The chain employs TRBV7-2 and TRBJ1-2, with TRBD1 matching over 9 bases. CDR3 length: 13 residues. Germline CDR1 is SGHTA and CDR2 is FQGNSA. Losses at the gene ends were 4 bases for V and 6 bases for J; bases not matched to a gene: 3.

The chain recombines TRBV5-8 with TRBJ1-5, with TRBD1 matching 9 bases. Germline V lookup: CDR1 SGHTS, CDR2 YDEGEE. J was trimmed by 7 bases and V by 4 bases; bases with no gene match: 6. This CDR3 is built from 14 residues. The chain's CDR3 is CASSQQGAWQPQHF. The CDR3 region has the DNA TGTGCCAGCAGCCAACAGGGGGCTTGGCAGCCCCAGCATTTT.

DNA for the CDR3: TGTGCCAGCAGCCTAGGGGACAGCAAAGCTTTCTTT. It specifies CASSLGDSKAFF. The chain is built from TRBV7-9 and TRBJ1-1; 7 bases line up with TRBD1. After removal of 5 bases from V and 9 bases from J, the junction contained 6 bases not matched to a gene. There are 12 residues in the CDR3. From germline, CDR1 is SEHNR and CDR2 FQNEAQ (reference sequence).

In its sample, this clone was seen once. The rearrangement joins TRBV7-8 to TRBJ1-2; possible D gene TRBD1, 6 bases. Germline V gives CDR1 SGHVS, CDR2 FQNEAQ. The V gene lost 1 base and the J gene lost 4 bases, with 13 bases spanning the gap. The CDR3 is made up of 15 amino acids. Here the CDR3 reads CASSLVHQGSYGYTF. The DNA of the CDR3 is TGTGCCAGCAGCTTAGTTCACCAGGGGAGCTATGGCTACACCTTC.

This clone was counted at least ten times. The rearrangement joins TRBV18 to TRBJ1-5; D not certain. Germline V CDR1 and CDR2: KGHSH, LQKENI. The CDR3 sequence is 13 residues long. The V end was cut by 2 bases, the J end by 6 bases, with 8 bases between. CDR3 nucleotides: TGTGCCAGCTCACCAACGGAGAGTCAGCCCCAGCATTTT. This gives the protein CASSPTESQPQHF.

The chain combines TRBV6-5 with TRBJ1-2, with D perhaps TRBD1 (6 bases). The CDR3 extends over 15 amino acids. Germline V gene lookup returns CDR1 MNHEY and CDR2 SVGAGI. The ends were cut back, 9 bases at V and 1 base at J, with 18 bases in the middle. The CDR3 DNA reads as TGTGCCAGTAGCGGGGGCGCCGACCGTAACTATGGCTACACCTTC. Residues: CASSGGADRNYGYTF.

CDR3: CASSFADRGLKKLRPQHF. The CDR3 nucleotides are TGTGCCAGCAGTTTCGCGGACAGGGGGCTGAAGAAGCTTAGGCCCCAGCATTTT. The rearrangement joins TRBV6-2 or TRBV6-3 to TRBJ1-5; 11 bases agree with TRBD1. Germline loops: CDR1 MNHEY, CDR2 SVGEGT. The trim removed 4 bases at V and 9 bases at J, leaving 17 bases unmatched. This CDR3 comprises 18 residues.